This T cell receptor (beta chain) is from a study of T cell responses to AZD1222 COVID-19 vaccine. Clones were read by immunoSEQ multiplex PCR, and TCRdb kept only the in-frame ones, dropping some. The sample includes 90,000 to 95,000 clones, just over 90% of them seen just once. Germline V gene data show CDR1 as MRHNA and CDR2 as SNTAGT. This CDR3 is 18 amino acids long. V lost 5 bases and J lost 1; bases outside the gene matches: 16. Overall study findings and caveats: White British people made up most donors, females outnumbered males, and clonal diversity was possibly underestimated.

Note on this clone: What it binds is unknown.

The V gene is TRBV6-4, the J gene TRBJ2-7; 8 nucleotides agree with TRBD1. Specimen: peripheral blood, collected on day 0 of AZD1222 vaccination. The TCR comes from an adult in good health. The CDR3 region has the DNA TGTGCCAGCAGTAGACTTCAGGGGGCCGGGGCCCAATCCTACGAGCAGTACTTC. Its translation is CASSRLQGAGAQSYEQYF.